The T cell receptor beta chain described here comes from a study of blood T cell repertoires in COVID-19. Study-wide background: Acute-phase and convalescent COVID-19 samples originated in the United States, Italy and Spain. T cells, B-cell-depleted T cells, or PBMCs provided the cDNA or gDNA that served as material.

This clone was recorded many times. The CDR3 contains 11 residues. Trimming took 3 bases from V and 7 from J, leaving 7 bases between them. Germline values: CDR1 LGHDT, CDR2 YNNKEL (reference sequence). In the study's own analysis: How many nucleated cells were present was estimated from reference gene primer amplification. Using immunoSEQ multiplex PCR, the repertoire was profiled, and TCRdb retains in-frame clones only, with some absent. V and J calls and clone size are given by that table; D and trimming were obtained from the DNA. The table shows 200,000 to 300,000 clones, with approximately 86% occurring only once.

The sequencing sample was made of peripheral blood. The sequence was obtained from a man aged 25 to 40 with active or convalescent COVID-19. The genes are TRBV3-1 (or the pseudogene TRBV3-2) and TRBJ2-7, with D hard to call. This CDR3 reads CASSQSREQYF. As DNA, the CDR3 is TGTGCCAGCAGCCAGTCTCGGGAGCAGTACTTC.